The rows below give T cell receptor beta chains drawn from one sample of a study of blood T cell repertoires in COVID-19. The assay was immunoSEQ multiplex PCR, and TCRdb's table has in-frame clones only and misses some. In the table there are 57,000 or so clones, about nine tenths of which are singletons. The sample comprised peripheral blood. These receptors came from a woman in her forties or fifties with active or convalescent COVID-19. CDR3s include the opening cysteine and the closing phenylalanine or tryptophan. The D gene is left open where the match is weak. Clone size, where shown, is once, few, many, or a class for clones that have expanded.

V: TRBV6-1
size: .
J: TRBJ1-6
D: .
DNA: TGTGCCAGCAGTGAATCGCAGGATTCATCCTATAATTCACCCCTCCACTTT
CDR3: CASSESQDSSYNSPLHF

V: TRBV5-5
size: .
J: TRBJ1-2
D: .
DNA: TGTGCCAGCAGCTTGGCGGTCCTGGTTAACCATGGCTACACCTTC
CDR3: CASSLAVLVNHGYTF

V: TRBV12-3/TRBV12-4
size: .
J: TRBJ1-1
D: .
DNA: TGTGCCAGCAGGGTAACAGGAGCCCCCGAAGCTTTCTTT
CDR3: CASRVTGAPEAFF

V: TRBV30
size: .
J: TRBJ1-2
D: TRBD1
DNA: TGTGCCTGGAGTGTACTAGGCCAGGGGGGCTATGGCTACACCTTC
CDR3: CAWSVLGQGGYGYTF

V: TRBV6-5
size: .
J: TRBJ2-5
D: TRBD1
DNA: TGTGCCAGCAGTTCCGTCGGACAGGGACAAGAGACCCAGTACTTC
CDR3: CASSSVGQGQETQYF

V: TRBV7-8
size: .
J: TRBJ1-3
D: .
DNA: TGTGCCAGCAGCTTAAATGGGGCAGGCTCCTCTGGAAACACCATATATTTT
CDR3: CASSLNGAGSSGNTIYF

V: TRBV5-1
size: .
J: TRBJ2-7
D: TRBD2
DNA: TGCGCCAGCAGCCCTAGCGGAACCTACGAGCAGTACTTC
CDR3: CASSPSGTYEQYF

V: TRBV19
size: .
J: TRBJ1-5
D: TRBD1
DNA: TGTGCCAGTAGGGACAGGGGGCTCTCCAGTCAGCCCCAGCATTTT
CDR3: CASRDRGLSSQPQHF

V: TRBV27
size: .
J: TRBJ1-2
D: .
DNA: TGTGCCAGCAGTTACGGGGTGAACTATGGCTACACCTTC
CDR3: CASSYGVNYGYTF

V: TRBV11-2
size: .
J: TRBJ2-7
D: TRBD2
DNA: TGTGCCAGCTCCAAGCGGGAGGCCCTCTACGAGCAGTACTTC
CDR3: CASSKREALYEQYF

V: TRBV5-4
size: .
J: TRBJ2-3
D: TRBD2
DNA: TGTGCCAGCAGCCCGCCCGCTCTAGCGGGCGGCACAGATACGCAGTATTTT
CDR3: CASSPPALAGGTDTQYF

V: TRBV1
size: .
J: TRBJ2-7
D: .
DNA: TGCACCAGCAGCCCCTTGGTTGGGAGTTACGAGCAGTACTTC
CDR3: CTSSPLVGSYEQYF

V: TRBV12-3/TRBV12-4
size: .
J: TRBJ1-1
D: .
DNA: TGTGCCAGCAGTTTGGCAGGGAAGACTGAAGCTTTCTTT
CDR3: CASSLAGKTEAFF

V: TRBV7-9
size: few
J: TRBJ1-2
D: TRBD1
DNA: TGTGCCAGCAGCCCCAGGGGGTACTATGGCTACACCTTC
CDR3: CASSPRGYYGYTF

V: TRBV9
size: .
J: TRBJ2-1
D: TRBD1
DNA: TGTGCCAGCAGCGTAGACTCGCAGGGGGCGTACAATGAGCAGTTCTTC
CDR3: CASSVDSQGAYNEQFF

V: TRBV9
size: .
J: TRBJ2-3
D: .
DNA: TGTGCCAGCAGTGCGTCGGCAGATACGCAGTATTTT
CDR3: CASSASADTQYF

V: TRBV6-6
size: .
J: TRBJ1-3
D: .
DNA: TGTGCCAGCGGCGCTCAGGGTTACTCTGGAAACACCATATATTTT
CDR3: CASGAQGYSGNTIYF

V: TRBV9
size: .
J: TRBJ1-1
D: TRBD1
DNA: TGTGCCAGCAGCGATACAGGGGGCAATGAAGCTTTCTTT
CDR3: CASSDTGGNEAFF

V: TRBV11-2
size: .
J: TRBJ2-7
D: .
DNA: TGTGCCAGCAGCTTTAACGAGCAGTACTTC
CDR3: CASSFNEQYF

V: TRBV9
size: .
J: TRBJ2-1
D: TRBD2
DNA: TGTGCCAGCAGCGTAGGGGGCGGGAGGGCCCTGGATGAGCAGTTCTTC
CDR3: CASSVGGGRALDEQFF

V: TRBV5-4
size: .
J: TRBJ1-2
D: .
DNA: TGTGCCAGCAGCTTAGAGGGGGAACCCTATGGCTACACCTTC
CDR3: CASSLEGEPYGYTF

V: TRBV9
size: once
J: TRBJ2-1
D: .
DNA: TGTGCCAGCAGCTACCCACCCCAGACACACACGTCCTACAATGAGCAGTTCTTC
CDR3: CASSYPPQTHTSYNEQFF

V: TRBV5-4
size: once
J: TRBJ2-1
D: TRBD1
DNA: TGTGCCAGCAACCCGGTAGGACAGGGGTATGAGCAGTTCTTC
CDR3: CASNPVGQGYEQFF

V: TRBV5-1
size: once
J: TRBJ2-1
D: .
DNA: TGCGCCAGCAGCATCACCCGGGACAATGAGCAGTTCTTC
CDR3: CASSITRDNEQFF

V: TRBV11-3
size: .
J: TRBJ2-1
D: TRBD1
DNA: TGTGCCAGCAGTTATTCAGGGGGCTCCTACAATGAGCAGTTCTTC
CDR3: CASSYSGGSYNEQFF

V: TRBV11-2
size: .
J: TRBJ2-3
D: .
DNA: TGTGCCAGCAGCCTGGGCTTAGATACGCAGTATTTT
CDR3: CASSLGLDTQYF

V: TRBV19
size: .
J: TRBJ1-1
D: .
DNA: TGTGCCAGTAGTATAGACGGCAGGCCAGCTGAAGCTTTCTTT
CDR3: CASSIDGRPAEAFF

V: TRBV7-6
size: .
J: TRBJ1-2
D: TRBD1
DNA: TGTGCCAGCAGCCCCGGGACAGGGACGAGCTATGGCTACACCTTC
CDR3: CASSPGTGTSYGYTF

V: TRBV2
size: medium-sized
J: TRBJ2-6
D: TRBD2
DNA: TGTGCCAGCAGTGATACCGCCAGCGGGAGGCAAACCTCTGGGGCCAACGTCCTGACTTTC
CDR3: CASSDTASGRQTSGANVLTF

V: TRBV9
size: .
J: TRBJ1-2
D: TRBD1
DNA: TGTGCCAGCAGCGCGCCGGACAGGGTGAATTGGGGCTACACCTTC
CDR3: CASSAPDRVNWGYTF

V: TRBV28
size: few
J: TRBJ2-3
D: .
DNA: TGTGCCAGCAGTTCTTTAGATACGCAGTATTTT
CDR3: CASSSLDTQYF

V: TRBV7-9
size: .
J: TRBJ2-1
D: TRBD2
DNA: TGTGCCAGCAGGAGGGGGACTAGCGGCGTGGATGAGCAGTTCTTC
CDR3: CASRRGTSGVDEQFF

V: TRBV28
size: .
J: TRBJ2-2
D: TRBD2
DNA: TGTGCCAGCAGTAGCGGGAGGAGAGTGGGCACCGGGGAGCTGTTTTTT
CDR3: CASSSGRRVGTGELFF

V: TRBV5-6
size: .
J: TRBJ2-7
D: TRBD1
DNA: TGTGCCAGCAGCTTCGGACAGGCCTACGAGCAGTACTTC
CDR3: CASSFGQAYEQYF

V: TRBV7-2
size: once
J: TRBJ2-7
D: TRBD2
DNA: TGTGCCAGCAGCAAATCTAGCGGCTCCTACGAGCAGTACTTC
CDR3: CASSKSSGSYEQYF

V: TRBV19
size: once
J: TRBJ2-3
D: TRBD1
DNA: TGTGCCAGTAGTGAGAGACAGGGGAGCACAGATACGCAGTATTTT
CDR3: CASSERQGSTDTQYF

V: TRBV28
size: .
J: TRBJ2-3
D: TRBD2
DNA: TGTGCCAGCAGCCCAGGACTAGCGGGAGGGCCCCCGCATACGCAGTATTTT
CDR3: CASSPGLAGGPPHTQYF

V: TRBV5-1
size: once
J: TRBJ2-3
D: .
DNA: TGCGCCAGCACTCTCACCGGGTTTGGAACAGATACGCAGTATTTT
CDR3: CASTLTGFGTDTQYF

V: TRBV4-1
size: .
J: TRBJ1-3
D: TRBD1
DNA: TGCGCCAGCAGCCAAGGGGGAGGGACAGGGTTGTTTTCTGGAAACACCATATATTTT
CDR3: CASSQGGGTGLFSGNTIYF

V: TRBV27
size: .
J: TRBJ2-7
D: TRBD1
DNA: TGTGCCAGCAGTTTAGAAGGGACAGGGTCCTACGAGCAGTACTTC
CDR3: CASSLEGTGSYEQYF